This entry is about one TCR beta chain. Cohort placement rested on clinical history that participants reported themselves. The germline V gene encodes CDR1 KGHDR and CDR2 SFDVKD. There are 14 residues in the CDR3. The ends lost 5 bases at V and 4 bases at J; junction bases unmatched: 3. This record belongs to a study of blood T cell repertoires in COVID-19. Study-wide context: Specimens from acute and convalescent COVID-19 originated in the United States, Italy and Spain. Sources were T cells, B-cell-depleted T cells, or PBMCs; the material itself was cDNA or gDNA.

TCRdb keeps only in-frame clones here, not all; method: immunoSEQ multiplex PCR. The sample includes about 250,000 clones, approximately 90% of them seen just once. Sequenced: PBMCs or T cells enriched from blood (not recorded which). V gene TRBV24-1 combines with J gene TRBJ2-1; 8 positions match TRBD2. The clonotype was recovered from a man aged 18 to 30 who had recovered from COVID-19. The CDR3 coding sequence is TGTGCCACCAGTGCTGCTAGCGGGTACAATGAGCAGTTCTTC. It yields the protein CATSAASGYNEQFF.